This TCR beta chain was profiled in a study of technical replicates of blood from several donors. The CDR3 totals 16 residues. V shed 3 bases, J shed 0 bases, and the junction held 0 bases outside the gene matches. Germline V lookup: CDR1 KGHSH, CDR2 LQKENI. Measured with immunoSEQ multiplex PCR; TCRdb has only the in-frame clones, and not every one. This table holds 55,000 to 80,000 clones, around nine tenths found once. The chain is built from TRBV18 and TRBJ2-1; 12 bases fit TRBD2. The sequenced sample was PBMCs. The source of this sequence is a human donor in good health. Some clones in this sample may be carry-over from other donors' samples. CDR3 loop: CASSPTSGSSYNEQFF. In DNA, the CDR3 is TGTGCCAGCTCACCGACTAGCGGGAGCTCCTACAATGAGCAGTTCTTC.